These 6 T cell receptor beta chains were sequenced from one sample in a study of CD8+CD57+ T cells in acquired aplastic anemia. The TCR beta profiling, which covered VDJ combination and CDR3 sequence, was carried out using genomic DNA as the template. TCRdb fed the reads into MiXCR, producing one record per CDR3 protein. The sample holds 150,000 to 200,000 distinct CDR3 sequences, 64% seen once. Material for sequencing was sorted CD4+, CD8+, or CD8+CD57+ T cells (not recorded which) from PBMCs. All receptors derive from a human donor with severe aplastic anemia or a healthy control (not recorded which).

The chain has TRBV20-1 and TRBJ2-7, with TRBD2 identical over 7 bases. Trimming removed 3 bases from V and 6 bases from J; junction bases left unmatched: 11. Looked up from germline, CDR1 is DFQATT and CDR2 is SNEGSKA (reference sequence). This CDR3 has 14 amino acids. The CDR3 sequence is CSARGGGSQGEQYF. Here the CDR3 DNA reads TGCAGTGCTAGGGGGGGGGGATCCCAGGGCGAGCAGTACTTC.

V and J are TRBV7-9 and TRBJ2-5; D possibly uses TRBD1 or TRBD2 (5 bases each). Germline CDR1 reads SEHNR; CDR2 reads FQNEAQ (reference sequence). The length of the CDR3 is 13 residues. V was pared by 8 bases and J by 3 bases, with 13 bases between. In DNA form, the CDR3 reads TGTGCCAGCGGGACCCCCTCGGAAGAGACCCAGTACTTC. It is translated as CASGTPSEETQYF.

Only a few counts were recorded for this clonotype. The chain has TRBV9 and TRBJ1-1, with D perhaps matching TRBD1 (6 bases). There are 14 residues in the CDR3. Per the germline V gene, CDR1 is SGDLS and CDR2 is YYNGEE. The V end lost 0 bases, the J end lost 5 bases, and 11 bases lay between the germline ends. The CDR3 loop is CASSVEGGGTEAFF. DNA of the CDR3: TGTGCCAGCAGCGTAGAGGGGGGAGGGACTGAAGCTTTCTTT.

This clonotype came up many times. The genes are TRBV13 and TRBJ2-2; D possibly matches TRBD1 or TRBD2 (5 bases each). The CDR3 has 15 residues. V lost 1 base to trimming and J lost 8 bases, with 14 bases between them. From germline, CDR1 is PRHDT and CDR2 FYEKMQ (reference sequence). The chain's CDR3 is CASSLAGTATGELFF. CDR3 coding DNA: TGTGCCAGCAGCTTAGCCGGGACGGCTACAGGGGAGCTGTTTTTT.

This clonotype was seen a single time. The V and J genes are TRBV2 and TRBJ1-2; D may be TRBD1 (5 bases). The CDR3 contains 15 residues. V was shortened by 6 bases and J by 4 bases, with 18 bases between the two germline ends. Germline V gene lookup returns CDR1 SNHLY and CDR2 FYNNEI. This chain's CDR3 is CASSLDGGLGYGYTF. The CDR3, as DNA: TGTGCCAGCAGCTTAGATGGGGGGTTAGGCTATGGCTACACCTTC.

The V and J genes are TRBV2 and TRBJ2-1; TRBD2 might be the D (5 bases). The CDR3 is 13 residues long. Trimming removed 3 bases from V and 4 bases from J, with 7 bases in between. Looked up from germline, CDR1 is SNHLY and CDR2 is FYNNEI. This CDR3 reads CASSDEGYNEQFF. The DNA of the CDR3 is TGTGCCAGCAGTGACGAGGGATACAATGAGCAGTTCTTC.